The 9 T cell receptor beta chains given below trace back to one sample, sequenced in a study of blood T cell repertoires in COVID-19. Using immunoSEQ multiplex PCR, the repertoire was profiled, and TCRdb retains in-frame clones only, with some absent. The sample holds about 430,000 clones, about 88% seen once. The sequenced sample was PBMCs or T cells enriched from blood (not recorded which). All receptors derive from a woman aged 18 to 35 who had been exposed to COVID-19.

This clone has just a few counts. The chain couples TRBV11-3 to TRBJ1-1, with D perhaps matching TRBD1 (6 bases). Per germline, CDR1 SGHNT and CDR2 YENEEA. V was trimmed by 4 bases and J by 9 bases, leaving 15 bases between them. This CDR3 has 13 amino acids. DNA for the CDR3: TGTGCCAGCAGCTCGGAACAGGGTTCCAAAGCTTTCTTT. This translates into CASSSEQGSKAFF. Together with reference TRBV11-3 and TRBJ1-1, the CDR3 gives the full variable domain: EAGVVQSPRYKIIEKKQPVAFWCNPISGHNTLYWYLQNLGQGPELLIRYENEEAVDDSQLPKDRFSAERLKGVDSTLKIQPAELGDSAVYLCASSSEQGSKAFFGQGTRLTVV.

V gene TRBV5-6 combines with J gene TRBJ2-2; 9 bases map to TRBD1. There are 18 residues in the CDR3. The germline V gene has CDR1 SGHDT and CDR2 YYEEEE. After removal of 2 bases from V and 4 bases from J, the junction contained 12 bases not matched to a gene. The CDR3 protein is CASSFETGGELITGELFF. CDR3 bases: TGTGCCAGCAGCTTCGAGACAGGGGGGGAGCTTATCACCGGGGAGCTGTTTTTT. The full variable domain, completed using reference TRBV5-6 and TRBJ2-2, is DAGVTQSPTHLIKTRGQQVTLRCSPKSGHDTVSWYQQALGQGPQFIFQYYEEEERQRGNFPDRFSGHQFPNYSSELNVNALLLGDSALYLCASSFETGGELITGELFFGEGSRLTVL.

This clone was picked up a small number of times. CDR3 amino acids: CASSLSSWGLSYEQYF. The CDR3 bases are TGTGCCAGCAGTTTATCTTCTTGGGGACTCTCATACGAGCAGTACTTC. This chain connects TRBV27 to TRBJ2-7; D is possibly TRBD2 (6 bases). Per the germline V gene, CDR1 is MNHEY and CDR2 is SMNVEV (reference sequence). V lost 0 bases, J lost 4 bases, and 16 bases lay in between. The CDR3 totals 16 residues.

This clone has just one count. V and J are TRBV11-2 and TRBJ2-1, with TRBD2 identical over 12 bases. The ends lost 1 base at V and 7 bases at J; junction bases unmatched: 5. This CDR3 contains 16 residues. In germline, CDR1 is SGHAT, CDR2 FQNNGV. DNA of the CDR3: TGTGCCAGCAGCTTAGGGAGGACTAGCGGGGATAATGAGCAGTTCTTC. This sequence encodes CASSLGRTSGDNEQFF.

The gene calls are TRBV24-1 and TRBJ2-7; D is possibly TRBD1 (6 bases). The germline V gene encodes CDR1 KGHDR and CDR2 SFDVKD. This CDR3 is 16 amino acids long. The V end lost 2 bases, the J end lost 0 bases, and 13 bases lay between the germline ends. DNA of the CDR3: TGTGCCACCAGTGATTCGGCTCAGGGGAACTCCTACGAGCAGTACTTC. Translating gives CATSDSAQGNSYEQYF.

This clone has just one count. This chain joins TRBV7-2 and TRBJ2-1; the match to TRBD2 covers 8 bases. With V trimmed by 7 bases and J by 0 bases, 8 bases remained unmatched. Germline V CDR1 and CDR2: SGHTA, FQGNSA. There are 16 residues in the CDR3. CDR3 bases: TGTGCCAGCATGTCCGGGGGGGGATTCTCCTACAATGAGCAGTTCTTC. Protein sequence: CASMSGGGFSYNEQFF.

The chain uses TRBV7-9 and TRBJ2-2; unclear D gene. CDR1 SEHNR and CDR2 FQNEAQ come from the germline V gene (reference sequence). CDR3 length: 11 amino acids. V was shortened by 5 bases and J by 6 bases, with 4 bases between the two germline ends. The CDR3 DNA reads TGTGCCAGCAGCGAGGCCGGGGAGCTGTTTTTT. Protein: CASSEAGELFF.

The J gene is TRBJ1-5, the V gene TRBV28; TRBD1 aligns across 7 bases. Unmatched junction bases numbered 10, after V lost 6 bases and J lost 2 bases. Germline V CDR1 and CDR2: MDHEN, SYDVKM. The CDR3 is 16 residues long. The CDR3 bases are TGTGCCAGCAGGATACCAGGGGGTGGAGGCAATCAGCCCCAGCATTTT. This translates into CASRIPGGGGNQPQHF.

This chain joins TRBV24-1 and TRBJ1-5, with D perhaps TRBD1 (6 bases). Germline V gene data show CDR1 as KGHDR and CDR2 as SFDVKD. This CDR3 region has 14 residues. Trimming left V 5 bases short and J 6 bases short, with 13 bases between. The chain's CDR3 is CATSVGGGSQPQHF. The CDR3 DNA sequence: TGTGCCACCAGTGTGGGGGGGGGCAGTCAGCCCCAGCATTTT.